One sample yielded the 31 T cell receptor beta chains listed below, sequenced in a study of blood T cell repertoires in COVID-19. Sequencing used immunoSEQ multiplex PCR; TCRdb keeps in-frame clones, though not all of them. The sample holds 55,000 to 70,000 clones; about nine tenths are singletons and the top ten take 5.5% to 6.5%. The sample comprised peripheral blood. The source of these receptors is a human donor in a cohort sampled during active COVID-19.

This clone has a single count. The genes are TRBV15 and TRBJ2-7; maybe TRBD2 (6 bases). CDR1 is LNHNV and CDR2 is YYDKDF in the germline V gene (reference sequence). Between the trimmed V and J ends, which lost 5 bases and 5 bases, there was a span of 10 bases. CDR3 length: 12 amino acids. CDR3: CATSPGTDEQYF. The DNA for the CDR3 is TGTGCCACCAGCCCAGGGACTGACGAGCAGTACTTC.

V and J are TRBV19 and TRBJ2-7; D gene unclear. CDR1 and CDR2 from the germline V gene are LNHDA and SQIVND (reference sequence). With 5 bases removed from V and 6 bases from J, the gap between germline ends came to 17 bases. CDR3 length equals 14 residues. DNA of the CDR3: TGTGCCAGTAGTTTAGGAATCAACCTGAGCGAGCAGTACTTC. This sequence encodes CASSLGINLSEQYF.

The J gene is TRBJ1-1, the V gene TRBV9; TRBD1 matches at 8 bases. V lost 4 bases and J lost 11; bases outside the gene matches: 10. The CDR3 runs 13 residues. Germline CDR1 reads SGDLS; CDR2 reads YYNGEE. CDR3 DNA: TGTGCCAGCAGCACCCCAGGGGGCCCTGGGGCTTTCTTT. Protein: CASSTPGGPGAFF. The complete variable domain, with remaining parts taken from reference TRBV9 and TRBJ1-1, reads DSGVTQTPKHLITATGQRVTLRCSPRSGDLSVYWYQQSLDQGLQFLIQYYNGEERAKGNILERFSAQQFPDLHSELNLSSLELGDSALYFCASSTPGGPGAFFGQGTRLTVV.

This sequence joins TRBV2 and TRBJ2-7; 9 bases map to TRBD1. With V trimmed by 5 bases and J by 1 base, 9 bases remained unmatched. CDR3 length: 16 residues. CDR1 and CDR2 from the germline V gene are SNHLY and FYNNEI. In nucleotides, the CDR3 is TGTGCCAGCAGTTCCAAAGACAGGGGGGGGTCCTACGAGCAGTACTTC. This codes for CASSSKDRGGSYEQYF.

The chain recombines TRBV19 with TRBJ1-1; 7 positions match TRBD1. The ends lost 8 bases at V and 1 base at J; junction bases unmatched: 7. Germline V gene lookup returns CDR1 LNHDA and CDR2 SQIVND (reference sequence). The CDR3 is made up of 14 amino acids. CDR3 sequence (DNA): TGTGCCAGTCGGACAGGAGCGACGAACACTGAAGCTTTCTTT. The encoded protein is CASRTGATNTEAFF.

The J gene is TRBJ1-3, the V gene TRBV11-2; D gene unclear. The CDR3 consists of 13 residues. The germline CDR1 and CDR2 sequences are SGHAT and FQNNGV. V was clipped by 2 bases and J by 4 bases, with 6 bases between them. CDR3 bases: TGTGCCAGCAGCTTATTAATCGGAAACACCATATATTTT. Protein sequence: CASSLLIGNTIYF.

The V call is TRBV13, the J call TRBJ2-7; 8 nucleotides align to TRBD2. The V gene end was trimmed by 10 bases and the J gene end by 4 bases; junction bases not matched to a gene: 12. Germline loops: CDR1 PRHDT, CDR2 FYEKMQ (reference sequence). This CDR3 has 14 amino acids. The CDR3 is CATKRAGGSYEQYF. The CDR3 bases are TGTGCCACCAAACGGGCGGGAGGTTCGTACGAGCAGTACTTC.

The rearrangement joins TRBV6-5 to TRBJ2-3; D possibly corresponds to TRBD2 (7 bases). Trimming shortened V by 6 bases and J by 4 bases, and 17 bases separated the two germline ends. This CDR3 has 15 amino acids. CDR1 and CDR2 from the germline V gene are MNHEY and SVGAGI. DNA for the CDR3: TGTGCCAGCAGCCCCCTGGGGGGGGCTCCAGATACGCAGTATTTT. Translated, it gives CASSPLGGAPDTQYF.

In nucleotides, the CDR3 is TGTGCCAGCTCACCTTCTACCGGACAGGGATATGGCTACACCTTC. Protein: CASSPSTGQGYGYTF. This sequence joins TRBV18 and TRBJ1-2, with TRBD1 matching 8 bases. V lost 3 bases to trimming and J lost 5 bases; unmatched junction nucleotides: 8. This CDR3 has 15 amino acids. Germline CDR1 reads KGHSH; CDR2 reads LQKENI.

As for this clone: A junction boundary mismatches the germline segment, possibly from a read error. The chain recombines TRBV19 with TRBJ1-4; unclear D gene. This CDR3 comprises 13 residues. The V gene's germline CDR1 is LNHDA and CDR2 SQIVND (reference sequence). Written as DNA, the CDR3 is TGTGCCAGTAGTATAAGGCAGCGAGGAAAAACTGTTTTT. Amino acids: CASSIRQRGKTVF.

The chain carries TRBV4-3 and TRBJ1-4; no definite D call. Deletions cut 1 base from V and 1 base from J, with 4 bases between. CDR3 size: 14 residues. Germline CDR1 LGHNA, CDR2 YSLEER. The CDR3 coding sequence is TGCGCCAGCAGCCAAGGGAGAACTAATGAAAAACTGTTTTTT. This sequence encodes CASSQGRTNEKLFF.

This rearrangement joins TRBV9 to TRBJ1-1; tentative D call: TRBD1 (6 bases). CDR3 size: 14 residues. Trimming took 0 bases from V and 7 from J, leaving 13 bases between them. Per germline, CDR1 SGDLS and CDR2 YYNGEE. CDR3 protein: CASSVAGASGEAFF. CDR3 bases: TGTGCCAGCAGCGTAGCAGGGGCCAGTGGTGAAGCTTTCTTT.

The chain recombines TRBV15 with TRBJ2-2; D not certain. The CDR3 is 13 amino acids. Germline V gene lookup returns CDR1 LNHNV and CDR2 YYDKDF (reference sequence). V lost 1 base and J lost 5, with 5 bases in between. DNA for the CDR3: TGTGCCACCAGCAGAGGTATAACCGGGGAGCTGTTTTTT. This sequence encodes CATSRGITGELFF.

This chain links TRBV5-8 with TRBJ1-5; no firm D call. Germline V CDR1 and CDR2: SGHTS, YDEGEE. There are 15 residues in the CDR3. V lost 4 bases and J 4 bases, leaving 15 bases between the germline ends. The CDR3 coding sequence is TGTGCCAGCAGCGCGCCGGAGACGGGAAATCAGCCCCAGCATTTT. Protein sequence: CASSAPETGNQPQHF. The variable domain in full, with the rest retrieved from reference TRBV5-8 and TRBJ1-5, is EAGVTQSPTHLIKTRGQQATLRCSPISGHTSVYWYQQALGLGLQFLLWYDEGEERNRGNFPPRFSGRQFPNYSSELNVNALELEDSALYLCASSAPETGNQPQHFGDGTRLSIL.

A single count supports this clone. The chain recombines TRBV9 with TRBJ2-1, with D perhaps TRBD2 (6 bases). Germline V gene data show CDR1 as SGDLS and CDR2 as YYNGEE. The CDR3 covers 16 residues. The V and J ends lost 4 bases and 0 bases respectively, with 14 bases between them. The CDR3, as DNA: TGTGCCAGCAGCCCCCCGGCCGGGAGCTCCTACAATGAGCAGTTCTTC. As protein: CASSPPAGSSYNEQFF.

This clone showed up just once. The V gene is TRBV18, the J gene TRBJ2-4; D remains ambiguous. Germline V CDR1 and CDR2: KGHSH, LQKENI. CDR3 size: 13 residues. The V and J ends lost 3 bases and 7 bases respectively, with 10 bases between them. The CDR3 DNA reads TGTGCCAGCTCACCGCCTAGTGAGAACATTCAGTACTTC. Translated: CASSPPSENIQYF.

The gene calls are TRBV25-1 and TRBJ2-1; 10 bases line up with TRBD2. With 7 bases clipped from V and 7 bases from J, the junction kept 7 bases outside the gene matches. CDR3 length: 14 amino acids. The germline gives CDR1 MGHDK, CDR2 SYGVNS. CDR3 sequence: CASTPAGGVNEQFF. DNA of the CDR3: TGTGCCAGCACCCCAGCGGGAGGGGTTAATGAGCAGTTCTTC.

The chain uses TRBV18 and TRBJ1-1, with D unclear. The CDR3 is 15 residues long. Trimming left V 3 bases short and J 3 bases short, with 14 bases between. CDR1 KGHSH and CDR2 LQKENI come from the germline V gene. As DNA, the CDR3 is TGTGCCAGCTCACCTACCGGGATAGGAGACACTGAAGCTTTCTTT. This sequence encodes CASSPTGIGDTEAFF.

About this clone: Germline and junction disagree at one end, which may indicate a read error. The rearrangement joins TRBV13 to TRBJ1-5; no clear D gene. Germline V gene lookup returns CDR1 PRHDT and CDR2 FYEKMQ (reference sequence). The CDR3 extends over 16 amino acids. CDR3 sequence reads: CASSIGGNRNSWPQHF. The CDR3 nucleotides are TGTGCCAGCAGCATAGGCGGGAACAGAAATTCTTGGCCCCAGCATTTT.

V is TRBV19 and J is TRBJ2-4; D gene unclear. The CDR3 has 15 amino acids. Trimming stripped 6 bases from V and 0 bases from J, with 12 bases between. The germline V gene has CDR1 LNHDA and CDR2 SQIVND (reference sequence). The CDR3 loop is CASRSFELAKNIQYF. As DNA, the CDR3 is TGTGCCAGTAGGTCGTTCGAGCTAGCCAAAAACATTCAGTACTTC. Full variable domain (rest looked up from reference TRBV19 and TRBJ2-4): DGGITQSPKYLFRKEGQNVTLSCEQNLNHDAMYWYRQDPGQGLRLIYYSQIVNDFQKGDIAEGYSVSREKKESFPLTVTSAQKNPTAFYLCASRSFELAKNIQYFGAGTRLSVL.

V usage is TRBV9 and J usage is TRBJ2-5; D may be TRBD2 (5 bases). Trimming took off 7 bases at V and 5 bases at J, with 15 bases between the two ends. Germline CDR1 reads SGDLS; CDR2 reads YYNGEE. CDR3 length equals 13 residues. The CDR3 spells CASGPPGLETQYF. The DNA for the CDR3 is TGTGCCAGCGGCCCCCCGGGATTGGAGACCCAGTACTTC.

The chain is built from TRBV13 and TRBJ2-1; 9 bases map to TRBD2. This CDR3 contains 16 residues. Germline V lookup: CDR1 PRHDT, CDR2 FYEKMQ (reference sequence). Unmatched junction bases numbered 5, after V lost 1 base and J lost 4 bases. CDR3 DNA sequence: TGTGCCAGCAGCTTAGCCCGGACTAGCGAATACAATGAGCAGTTCTTC. Encoded protein: CASSLARTSEYNEQFF.

The genes are TRBV9 and TRBJ2-1; possible D gene TRBD2, 5 bases. Germline-derived CDR1 and CDR2 are SGDLS and YYNGEE. Trimming pared 0 bases from V and 9 bases from J, leaving 13 bases between. There are 14 residues in the CDR3. CDR3 in DNA: TGTGCCAGCAGCGTAGTCCCACTAGGTCGTGAGCAGTTCTTC. It is translated as CASSVVPLGREQFF. Supplemented by reference TRBV9 and TRBJ2-1, the full variable domain reads DSGVTQTPKHLITATGQRVTLRCSPRSGDLSVYWYQQSLDQGLQFLIQYYNGEERAKGNILERFSAQQFPDLHSELNLSSLELGDSALYFCASSVVPLGREQFFGPGTRLTVL.

The chain recombines TRBV18 with TRBJ1-2; a possible D gene is TRBD1 (5 bases). V was trimmed by 2 bases and J by 6 bases, leaving 16 bases between them. CDR3 length: 15 amino acids. CDR1 KGHSH and CDR2 LQKENI come from the germline V gene. For the CDR3, the DNA is TGTGCCAGCTCACCAGAGCGGGCAGGGCTTAATGGCTACACCTTC. It translates to CASSPERAGLNGYTF. Filled out from reference TRBV18 and TRBJ1-2, the complete variable domain reads NAGVMQNPRHLVRRRGQEARLRCSPMKGHSHVYWYRQLPEEGLKFMVYLQKENIIDESGMPKERFSAEFPKEGPSILRIQQVVRGDSAAYFCASSPERAGLNGYTFGSGTRLTVV.

As concerns this clone: Other DNA variants within this sample encode the same CDR3. This chain uses TRBV7-3 with TRBJ1-2, with 9 bases lining up with TRBD1. The CDR3 is 16 amino acids. The germline CDR1 and CDR2 sequences are SGHTA and FQGTGA. The ends lost 3 bases at V and 5 bases at J; junction bases unmatched: 10. The CDR3 protein is CASSLSPGTGIYGYTF. The CDR3 DNA reads as TGTGCCAGCAGCTTGAGCCCCGGGACAGGGATTTATGGCTACACCTTC.

This clone was recorded a few times. The chain uses TRBV5-4 and TRBJ2-3; D is possibly TRBD1 (6 bases). This CDR3 has 12 residues. V was cut by 4 bases and J by 3 bases, with 6 bases left in between. CDR1 SGHNT and CDR2 YYREEE come from the germline V gene (reference sequence). The CDR3 spells CASSTGTDTQYF. The CDR3 region has the DNA TGTGCCAGCAGCACAGGGACAGATACGCAGTATTTT.

The J gene is TRBJ1-6, the V gene TRBV30; 7 nucleotides align to TRBD1. This CDR3 is 13 amino acids long. The junction had 12 bases not matched to a gene; V was cut back by 8 bases and J by 11 bases. Germline lookup yields CDR1 GTSNPN and CDR2 SVGIG (reference sequence). The CDR3 DNA reads TGTGCCGGACAGACAGGGAGTTCGGCACCCCTCCACTTT. Protein sequence: CAGQTGSSAPLHF.

This clone was found once. The chain has TRBV28 and TRBJ1-5; 8 bases are a match to TRBD1. The V segment lost 3 bases and the J segment 2 bases; nucleotides outside the gene matches: 3. This CDR3 region has 15 residues. Germline CDR1 reads MDHEN; CDR2 reads SYDVKM. The CDR3 bases are TGTGCCAGCAGTTTCAGGGGGCAGGGCAATCAGCCCCAGCATTTT. This translates into CASSFRGQGNQPQHF.

The chain joins TRBV18 to TRBJ1-2; D is uncertain. The CDR3 contains 15 residues. Trimming took off 3 bases at V and 8 bases at J, with 19 bases between the two ends. Germline CDR1 KGHSH, CDR2 LQKENI. The CDR3 DNA follows: TGTGCCAGCTCACCCCTCGGGGAGGCACCCCGGGGCTACACCTTC. It codes for CASSPLGEAPRGYTF.

The gene calls are TRBV9 and TRBJ2-1; D might be TRBD2 (5 bases). The CDR3 loop spans 13 amino acids. Germline V gene lookup returns CDR1 SGDLS and CDR2 YYNGEE. V gave up 2 bases and J gave up 7 bases, with 10 bases separating them. CDR3 sequence: CASSVLAGNEQFF. CDR3 in DNA: TGTGCCAGCAGCGTGCTAGCTGGGAATGAGCAGTTCTTC.

The V gene is TRBV5-1, the J gene TRBJ2-1; possible D gene TRBD2, 5 bases. CDR1 is SGHRS, CDR2 YFSETQ, per germline. Between the trimmed V and J ends, which lost 2 bases and 6 bases, there was a span of 9 bases. The CDR3 extends over 13 amino acids. CDR3 amino acids: CASSLMAGNEQFF. DNA of the CDR3: TGCGCCAGCAGCTTAATGGCGGGCAATGAGCAGTTCTTC. Drawing the rest from reference TRBV5-1 and TRBJ2-1, the complete variable domain is KAGVTQTPRYLIKTRGQQVTLSCSPISGHRSVSWYQQTPGQGLQFLFEYFSETQRNKGNFPGRFSGRQFSNSRSEMNVSTLELGDSALYLCASSLMAGNEQFFGPGTRLTVL.